One and the same sample provided the 29 T cell receptor beta chains below, sequenced in a study of control samples from healthy donors and cancer patients. Generated by immunoSEQ multiplex PCR, the TCRdb table keeps only in-frame clones and is missing some. Altogether 95,000 to 100,000 clones are present, around nine tenths being singletons, with the ten largest covering less than 8.5%. What was sequenced was blood. The receptor set was obtained from a man aged 25-45 years in good health.

Written as DNA, the CDR3 is TGTGCCACCAGCAGAGGGGCGGGGGGGTTCACAGATACGCAGTATTTT. This codes for CATSRGAGGFTDTQYF. The chain employs TRBV15 and TRBJ2-3; 9 nucleotides agree with TRBD2. This CDR3 is built from 16 residues. V shed 1 base and J 2 bases; nucleotides not matched to a gene: 4. CDR1 and CDR2 from the germline V gene are LNHNV and YYDKDF (reference sequence).

The gene calls are TRBV5-1 and TRBJ2-7, with 7 bases lining up with TRBD2. V lost 2 bases and J lost 6; bases outside the gene matches: 5. The germline V gene encodes CDR1 SGHRS and CDR2 YFSETQ. This CDR3 contains 13 residues. CDR3 sequence: CASSLEPSGEQYF. CDR3 in DNA: TGCGCCAGCAGCTTAGAGCCTAGCGGCGAGCAGTACTTC.

V is TRBV14 and J is TRBJ1-1; D is uncertain. The ends were cut back, 4 bases at V and 4 bases at J, with 10 bases in the middle. Germline values: CDR1 SGHDN, CDR2 FVKESK. The CDR3 runs 13 residues. The CDR3 loop is CASSRAWGTEAFF. The CDR3 region has the DNA TGTGCCAGCAGCCGCGCTTGGGGCACTGAAGCTTTCTTT.

The gene calls are TRBV19 and TRBJ1-5, with 11 bases that match TRBD1. Germline trimming cut 5 bases from V and 1 base from J; bases unmatched to any gene: 10. CDR3 length: 18 amino acids. Germline values: CDR1 LNHDA, CDR2 SQIVND (reference sequence). CDR3 in amino acids: CASSPWTGGTGSNQPQHF. As DNA, the CDR3 is TGTGCCAGTAGTCCCTGGACAGGGGGCACGGGAAGCAATCAGCCCCAGCATTTT.

J is TRBJ2-2 and V is TRBV9; 9 bases align to TRBD2. The CDR3 length is 19 residues. Trimming cost V 1 base and J 6 bases; bases outside gene matches: 16. The V gene's germline CDR1 is SGDLS and CDR2 YYNGEE. The CDR3 protein is CASSVRGPLAGGPAGELFF. In DNA, the CDR3 is TGTGCCAGCAGCGTACGAGGCCCTTTGGCGGGAGGGCCCGCCGGGGAGCTGTTTTTT.

The CDR3, as DNA: TGTGCCAGCAGCTCCCAGACAGGCGTGAACACTGAAGCTTTCTTT. This gives the protein CASSSQTGVNTEAFF. The J gene is TRBJ1-1, the V gene TRBV7-9; weak D call: TRBD1 (6 bases). From germline, CDR1 is SEHNR and CDR2 FQNEAQ (reference sequence). Trimming removed 4 bases from V and 0 bases from J, with 12 bases in between. The CDR3 consists of 15 residues.

The V and J genes are TRBV10-1 and TRBJ2-7; 9 bases align to TRBD2. This CDR3 comprises 17 residues. CDR1 and CDR2 from the germline V gene are WNHNN and SYGVQD (reference sequence). V shed 4 bases, J shed 0 bases, and the junction held 10 bases outside the gene matches. The CDR3 sequence: CASSAGLAGKSSYEQYF. CDR3 sequence (DNA): TGCGCCAGCAGTGCGGGGCTAGCGGGGAAAAGCTCCTACGAGCAGTACTTC.

The count of this clone is one. The V and J genes are TRBV7-2 and TRBJ1-1; D is unresolved. There are 17 residues in the CDR3. Per the germline V gene, CDR1 is SGHTA and CDR2 is FQGNSA. V was clipped by 3 bases and J by 2 bases, with 19 bases between them. Here the CDR3 DNA reads TGTGCCAGCAGCTTCCCGTTAGTAGGACGAACAAACACTGAAGCTTTCTTT. It encodes CASSFPLVGRTNTEAFF.

The V gene is TRBV18, the J gene TRBJ1-5; 7 nucleotides match TRBD1. CDR3 length: 13 residues. Germline V gene sequence: CDR1 KGHSH, CDR2 LQKENI. The J segment lost 7 bases and the V segment lost 5 bases, leaving 5 bases of the junction unmatched. CDR3 in amino acids: CASSSSQGQPQHF. CDR3 nucleotides: TGTGCCAGCTCAAGCTCACAGGGGCAGCCCCAGCATTTT.

This clone was recorded once. This chain uses TRBV30 with TRBJ1-2; TRBD1 aligns across 12 bases. CDR3 length equals 17 residues. The germline V gene has CDR1 GTSNPN and CDR2 SVGIG (reference sequence). The ends lost 4 bases at V and 5 bases at J; junction bases unmatched: 14. The CDR3 sequence: CAWNSGTGGTLWYGYTF. The CDR3 bases are TGTGCCTGGAATTCCGGGACAGGGGGCACCCTTTGGTATGGCTACACCTTC.

V usage is TRBV4-1 and J usage is TRBJ2-3, with 8 bases lining up with TRBD1. The germline V gene has CDR1 MGHRA and CDR2 YSYEKL. J lost 4 bases, V lost 4 bases, and 7 bases had no gene match. This CDR3 has 15 residues. DNA for the CDR3: TGCGCCAGCAGCCCCGGACAGGGTTTTGCAGATACGCAGTATTTT. Residues: CASSPGQGFADTQYF.

This chain connects TRBV19 to TRBJ1-2; no clear D. Germline V gives CDR1 LNHDA, CDR2 SQIVND (reference sequence). The CDR3 spans 11 residues. V gave up 4 bases and J gave up 7 bases, with 7 bases separating them. DNA for the CDR3: TGTGCCAGTAGTACTCTCGGTGGCTACACCTTC. Translated: CASSTLGGYTF.

The J gene is TRBJ2-3, the V gene TRBV6-1; TRBD2 matches 9 bases. V lost 3 bases, J lost 6 bases, and 16 bases stayed unmatched. The germline V gene encodes CDR1 MNHNS and CDR2 SASEGT. This CDR3 is 18 amino acids long. The CDR3 protein is CASSDSGRGGWVDDTQYF. The CDR3 coding sequence is TGTGCCAGCAGTGATAGCGGGAGAGGGGGTTGGGTCGATGATACGCAGTATTTT.

This chain joins TRBV4-2 and TRBJ1-5; TRBD1 matches 7 bases. Germline CDR1 is LGHNA and CDR2 is YNFKEQ. This CDR3 is built from 15 residues. V gave up 0 bases and J gave up 9 bases; unmatched junction bases: 8. CDR3 amino acids: CASSQDWGGDRPQHF. CDR3 DNA: TGTGCCAGCAGCCAAGATTGGGGGGGGGACAGGCCCCAGCATTTT.

The chain uses TRBV6-2 or TRBV6-3 and TRBJ1-2; D ambiguous. The CDR3 consists of 12 residues. Trimming removed 6 bases at V and 4 bases at J, with 9 bases between. CDR1 is MNHEY and CDR2 is SVGEGT in the germline V gene. The CDR3 loop is CASSDQSYGYTF. CDR3 bases: TGTGCCAGCAGCGATCAGAGCTATGGCTACACCTTC.

J is TRBJ1-6 and V is TRBV28; 7 bases line up with TRBD1. Losses at the gene ends were 2 bases for V and 7 bases for J; bases not matched to a gene: 11. Germline CDR1 is MDHEN and CDR2 is SYDVKM. The CDR3 is 17 residues long. As DNA, the CDR3 is TGTGCCAGCAGTTTAAAGGGCAGGGGGTTCGGGAATTCACCCCTCCACTTT. This encodes CASSLKGRGFGNSPLHF.

The rearrangement uses TRBV10-1 and TRBJ2-5, with 11 positions matching TRBD2. This CDR3 is 17 amino acids long. V was pared by 0 bases and J by 2 bases, with 5 bases of the junction left unmatched. Germline assignment: CDR1 WNHNN and CDR2 SYGVQD (reference sequence). CDR3 nucleotides: TGCGCCAGCAGTGAGTCGAAGCTAGCGGGGGGTCAAGAGACCCAGTACTTC. The encoded protein is CASSESKLAGGQETQYF.

This chain connects TRBV24-1 to TRBJ2-5, with TRBD1 matching over 10 bases. V shed 6 bases, J shed 5 bases, and the junction held 11 bases outside the gene matches. This CDR3 comprises 16 residues. Germline V CDR1 and CDR2: KGHDR, SFDVKD. In DNA, the CDR3 is TGTGCCACCAGTTACCGGGACAGGGGCCTCCAGGAGACCCAGTACTTC. Translated, it gives CATSYRDRGLQETQYF.

The chain is built from TRBV28 and TRBJ2-1; D remains ambiguous. The CDR3 loop spans 11 amino acids. The V gene lost 3 bases and the J gene lost 9 bases, with 6 bases spanning the gap. CDR1 and CDR2 (germline): MDHEN, SYDVKM. This CDR3 is CASSLVSEQFF. The CDR3 DNA sequence: TGTGCCAGCAGTTTGGTCAGTGAGCAGTTCTTC. Drawing the rest from reference TRBV28 and TRBJ2-1, the complete variable domain is DVKVTQSSRYLVKRTGEKVFLECVQDMDHENMFWYRQDPGLGLRLIYFSYDVKMKEKGDIPEGYSVSREKKERFSLILESASTNQTSMYLCASSLVSEQFFGPGTRLTVL.

This chain connects TRBV12-3 or TRBV12-4 to TRBJ1-5; TRBD1 agrees at 10 bases. Trimming took 6 bases from V and 6 from J; bases not matched to a gene: 2. The CDR3 covers 13 residues. The CDR3 sequence: CASRDRGSQPQHF. Written as DNA, the CDR3 is TGTGCCAGCAGGGACAGGGGGTCTCAGCCCCAGCATTTT.

The chain carries TRBV30 and TRBJ2-4, with TRBD2 matching over 7 bases. The germline V gene has CDR1 GTSNPN and CDR2 SVGIG (reference sequence). The length of the CDR3 is 13 residues. V lost 4 bases and J lost 1; bases outside the gene matches: 1. CDR3 in amino acids: CAWIGGAKNIQYF. The CDR3, as DNA: TGTGCCTGGATCGGGGGGGCCAAAAACATTCAGTACTTC.

The rearrangement joins TRBV30 to TRBJ1-4; possibly TRBD1 for D (5 bases). Trimming left V 0 bases short and J 4 bases short, with 9 bases between. The CDR3 is 14 residues long. Germline V gene lookup returns CDR1 GTSNPN and CDR2 SVGIG (reference sequence). CDR3 coding DNA: TGTGCCTGGAGTGTACGGGGGGGTAATGAAAAACTGTTTTTT. Encoded protein: CAWSVRGGNEKLFF.

This clone was recorded only once. The rearrangement uses TRBV6-5 and TRBJ2-3, with D maybe TRBD1 (6 bases). Between the trimmed V and J ends, which lost 2 bases and 4 bases, there was a span of 16 bases. The CDR3 spans 16 residues. Germline loops: CDR1 MNHEY, CDR2 SVGAGI. CDR3 bases: TGTGCCAGCAGTTACGGGGGCGTAAATTGGGCAGATACGCAGTATTTT. Translated: CASSYGGVNWADTQYF.

The CDR3 DNA reads as TGTGCCAGCAGGATCCTTGGGGGGCCGCCCTACAATGAGCAGTTCTTC. This codes for CASRILGGPPYNEQFF. The chain employs TRBV27 and TRBJ2-1, with D tentatively TRBD1 or TRBD2 (6 bases each). Trimming took off 6 bases at V and 2 bases at J, with 17 bases between the two ends. This CDR3 region has 16 residues. CDR1 and CDR2 from the germline V gene are MNHEY and SMNVEV (reference sequence).

CDR3 residues: CASKLNGGGHNEQFF. Written as DNA, the CDR3 is TGTGCCAGTAAGTTGAACGGCGGGGGGCACAATGAGCAGTTCTTC. This chain links TRBV19 with TRBJ2-1, with 8 bases lining up with TRBD2. This CDR3 contains 15 residues. Germline V lookup: CDR1 LNHDA, CDR2 SQIVND (reference sequence). V lost 7 bases and J lost 5; bases outside the gene matches: 10.

On this clone itself: The sample holds other DNA sequences that translate to the same CDR3. V is TRBV10-3 and J is TRBJ1-1; 8 bases line up with TRBD1. CDR1 is ENHRY, CDR2 SYGVKD, per germline. This CDR3 has 16 amino acids. J was trimmed by 3 bases and V by 7 bases; bases with no gene match: 13. CDR3 protein: CAITRTGRVSDTEAFF. CDR3 sequence (DNA): TGTGCCATCACCCGGACAGGGAGGGTTTCCGACACTGAAGCTTTCTTT.

The rearrangement uses TRBV27 and TRBJ2-7; the match to TRBD2 covers 8 bases. V shed 2 bases, J shed 2 bases, and the junction held 2 bases outside the gene matches. The length of the CDR3 is 14 residues. Germline V gives CDR1 MNHEY, CDR2 SMNVEV (reference sequence). The CDR3 DNA reads TGTGCCAGCAGTTTACGACTAGCGACCTACGAGCAGTACTTC. It translates to CASSLRLATYEQYF.

The rearrangement joins TRBV11-2 to TRBJ1-5; D is uncertain. This CDR3 spans 14 amino acids. V lost 2 bases to trimming and J lost 3 bases, with 8 bases between them. Germline CDR1 and CDR2: SGHAT and FQNNGV. The CDR3 nucleotides are TGTGCCAGCAGCTTAACTCCTCTCAATCAGCCCCAGCATTTT. Protein sequence: CASSLTPLNQPQHF.

This chain connects TRBV6-5 to TRBJ2-5; TRBD2 agrees at 8 bases. This CDR3 region has 13 residues. CDR1 is MNHEY and CDR2 is SVGAGI in the germline V gene. After removal of 6 bases from V and 5 bases from J, the junction contained 5 bases not matched to a gene. The DNA for the CDR3 is TGTGCCAGCAGCGGACTAGCCGGGGAGACCCAGTACTTC. Its protein is CASSGLAGETQYF.